Below are 17 T cell receptor beta chains sequenced from a single sample in a study of blood T cell repertoires in COVID-19. Sequencing was performed with immunoSEQ multiplex PCR; in TCRdb, only in-frame clones are kept and a portion is missing. The sample yields about half a million clones, around 85% seen once. Sequenced: peripheral blood. The receptors come from a human donor in a cohort sampled during active COVID-19.

This clone has a handful of counts. The chain has TRBV3-1 (or the pseudogene TRBV3-2) and TRBJ2-3; no reliable D call. This CDR3 is built from 16 residues. V was cut by 1 base and J by 3 bases, with 14 bases left in between. Germline CDR1 reads LGHDT; CDR2 reads YNNKEL (reference sequence). CDR3 in DNA: TGTGCCAGCAGCCAAGCTTCGTTAGAGAGTACAGATACGCAGTATTTT. This translates into CASSQASLESTDTQYF.

The chain recombines TRBV12-3 or TRBV12-4 with TRBJ2-6; 7 bases match TRBD1. The CDR3 loop spans 13 amino acids. J was trimmed by 12 bases and V by 5 bases; bases with no gene match: 7. The CDR3 nucleotides read TGTGCCAGCAGTCCTCGGACAGGACTCGTCCTGACTTTC. Its translation is CASSPRTGLVLTF.

V gene TRBV10-3 combines with J gene TRBJ2-7; D is perhaps TRBD1 (5 bases). The germline CDR1 and CDR2 sequences are ENHRY and SYGVKD. Trimming shortened V by 2 bases and J by 3 bases, and 11 bases separated the two germline ends. This CDR3 is 14 amino acids long. In DNA form, the CDR3 reads TGTGCCATCAGTGAGCCCGACAGTTTCTACGAGCAGTACTTC. Translating gives CAISEPDSFYEQYF.

This sequence joins TRBV9 and TRBJ2-7, with 9 bases lining up with TRBD2. This CDR3 comprises 14 residues. With 4 bases clipped from V and 2 bases from J, the junction kept 4 bases outside the gene matches. Germline-derived CDR1 and CDR2 are SGDLS and YYNGEE. The CDR3 nucleotides read TGTGCCAGCAGCCCTAGCGGGACTACCTACGAGCAGTACTTC. Encoded protein: CASSPSGTTYEQYF.

As for this clone: The germline gene is not matched at one end of the junction; a read error may be the cause. The chain couples TRBV7-7 to TRBJ2-7; TRBD1 matches 10 bases. Germline V gene sequence: CDR1 SSHAT, CDR2 FNYEAQ (reference sequence). The CDR3 length is 15 residues. The CDR3 DNA sequence: TGTGCTAGCAGCTCCCGACAGGGGGCATCCTACGAGCAGTACTTC. Its translation: CASSSRQGASYEQYF.

CDR3 sequence (DNA): TGTGCCAGCAGCGTAGGTCAGCGGACAGATACGCAGTATTTT. Translated: CASSVGQRTDTQYF. This chain connects TRBV9 to TRBJ2-3; D possibly corresponds to TRBD2 (5 bases). This CDR3 spans 14 amino acids. Per the germline V gene, CDR1 is SGDLS and CDR2 is YYNGEE. V was cut by 0 bases and J by 3 bases, with 8 bases left in between.

The rearrangement joins TRBV30 to TRBJ2-5; 10 bases fit TRBD2. The ends lost 3 bases at V and 5 bases at J; junction bases unmatched: 6. CDR3 length: 14 residues. The germline V gene has CDR1 GTSNPN and CDR2 SVGIG (reference sequence). In DNA, the CDR3 is TGTGCCTGGAGCCCCGTAGCGGGAGGTGAGACCCAGTACTTC. Encoded protein: CAWSPVAGGETQYF.

This clone turned up a few times. This chain connects TRBV4-2 to TRBJ2-1; D is uncertain. This CDR3 has 12 residues. V gave up 3 bases and J gave up 7 bases, with 7 bases separating them. CDR1 LGHNA and CDR2 YNFKEQ come from the germline V gene. The CDR3 DNA sequence: TGTGCCAGCAGCCATTTTAGAAATGAGCAGTTCTTC. Amino acids: CASSHFRNEQFF.

V and J are TRBV24-1 and TRBJ2-1; 7 bases are a match to TRBD2. This CDR3 contains 18 residues. Germline trimming cut 0 bases from V and 1 base from J; bases unmatched to any gene: 8. Germline-derived CDR1 and CDR2 are KGHDR and SFDVKD. The CDR3 reads CATSDLNPGRSSYNEQFF. CDR3 bases: TGTGCCACCAGTGATTTGAATCCCGGGAGGTCTTCCTACAATGAGCAGTTCTTC.

V is TRBV27 and J is TRBJ2-7, with 8 nucleotides matching TRBD1. The germline V gene has CDR1 MNHEY and CDR2 SMNVEV (reference sequence). Losses at the gene ends were 5 bases for V and 0 bases for J; bases not matched to a gene: 9. The CDR3 has 16 amino acids. CDR3 region: CASSQFDRGLSYEQYF. The CDR3 bases are TGTGCCAGCAGTCAATTTGACAGGGGTCTCTCCTACGAGCAGTACTTC.

This chain links TRBV30 with TRBJ2-2, with 9 bases aligning to TRBD2. Germline CDR1 and CDR2: GTSNPN and SVGIG (reference sequence). J gave up 2 bases and V 2 bases, and 6 bases lay outside the gene matches. The CDR3 is made up of 16 amino acids. The CDR3 nucleotides read TGTGCCTGGAGTAGGTCTAGCGGGGCTAACACCGGGGAGCTGTTTTTT. Residues: CAWSRSSGANTGELFF.

This clone was counted many times. The chain links TRBV9 to TRBJ1-6, with 8 nucleotides matching TRBD1. Germline CDR1 is SGDLS and CDR2 is YYNGEE. The V and J ends lost 3 bases and 0 bases, in that order; junction bases with no gene match: 5. This CDR3 has 17 amino acids. The CDR3 here is CASSGTGFSSYNSPLHF. DNA for the CDR3: TGTGCCAGCAGCGGGACAGGGTTCAGCTCCTATAATTCACCCCTCCACTTT.

The V call is TRBV7-9, the J call TRBJ1-2; 9 bases match TRBD1. This CDR3 contains 16 residues. Looked up from germline, CDR1 is SEHNR and CDR2 is FQNEAQ (reference sequence). After removal of 7 bases from V and 4 bases from J, the junction contained 13 bases not matched to a gene. The CDR3 nucleotides read TGTGCCAGCATGCCGGGACAGGGAAGGGAGAGCTATGGCTACACCTTC. Its protein is CASMPGQGRESYGYTF.

The rearrangement uses TRBV12-3 or TRBV12-4 and TRBJ1-2; D possibly corresponds to TRBD1 (5 bases). Trimming took off 1 base at V and 5 bases at J, with 5 bases between the two ends. CDR3 size: 12 residues. CDR3 DNA sequence: TGTGCCAGCAGTTTAGAGGGGTATGGCTACACCTTC. It is translated as CASSLEGYGYTF.

This sequence joins TRBV24-1 and TRBJ2-5; TRBD2 agrees at 10 bases. The junction had 3 bases not matched to a gene; V was cut back by 3 bases and J by 6 bases. The germline gives CDR1 KGHDR, CDR2 SFDVKD. The CDR3 totals 14 residues. The CDR3 DNA is TGTGCCACCAGTGATGAGCGGGAGGGGAAGACCCAGTACTTC. Translation: CATSDEREGKTQYF.

The chain carries TRBV5-6 and TRBJ1-2; the match to TRBD1 covers 10 bases. The V and J ends lost 4 bases and 2 bases, in that order; junction bases with no gene match: 5. The CDR3 runs 15 residues. Germline V CDR1 and CDR2: SGHDT, YYEEEE. The CDR3, as DNA: TGTGCCAGCAGCCCCGTGACAGGGGGCAACTATGGCTACACCTTC. Protein product: CASSPVTGGNYGYTF.

V and J are TRBV2 and TRBJ2-3; 7 nucleotides match TRBD1. This CDR3 is 15 amino acids long. The germline CDR1 and CDR2 sequences are SNHLY and FYNNEI. After removal of 4 bases from V and 5 bases from J, the junction contained 9 bases not matched to a gene. In DNA form, the CDR3 reads TGTGCCAGCAGTGCGACCGGGACAGAAAGAGATACGCAGTATTTT. Residues: CASSATGTERDTQYF.